This T cell receptor (beta chain) was identified during a study of CD8 T cells in Susac syndrome. This CDR3 contains 13 residues. Per the germline V gene, CDR1 is GTSNPN and CDR2 is SVGIG (reference sequence). V shed 5 bases and J 1 base; nucleotides not matched to a gene: 4. Reverse transcription of roughly 0.5 to 1 ug RNA was performed with random hexamers. TCRdb processed the immunoSEQ multiplex PCR reads anew with MiXCR; each CDR3 protein has one entry. The data contain 100,000 to 150,000 distinct CDR3 sequences, more than 85% of them seen just once; the ten biggest clones take up around 0.085%. The sequenced material came from CD4+ T cells from PBMCs. This chain uses TRBV30 with TRBJ1-1, with 7 bases identical to TRBD1. This receptor was obtained from a human donor with multiple sclerosis. The CDR3 bases are TGTGCCTGGGAAAGACAGGGGAACACTGAAGCTTTCTTT. It is translated as CAWERQGNTEAFF.